Shown below are 22 T cell receptor beta chains from a single sample sequenced in a study of cytomegalovirus exposure and HLA in healthy donors. Use of 60 Vbeta and 13 Jbeta primers characterized the PCR. Some clones are missing from TCRdb's copy, which holds only in-frame ones; the method was immunoSEQ multiplex PCR. The data hold over 60,000 clones, with more than 60% observed a single time. Sequenced: PBMCs. These receptors came from a male donor in good health and CMV-seropositive.

This clone was detected a few times. The CDR3, as DNA: TGTGCCAGCAGCCGACAGGTACTGACCTACGAGCAGTACTTC. Translating it yields CASSRQVLTYEQYF. This rearrangement joins TRBV5-4 to TRBJ2-7; the D gene is possibly TRBD1 (6 bases). Trimming cost V 4 bases and J 2 bases, with 13 bases left between them. There are 14 residues in the CDR3. The germline CDR1 and CDR2 sequences are SGHNT and YYREEE (reference sequence).

This chain connects TRBV6-1 to TRBJ2-7; D remains unclear. Germline CDR1 and CDR2: MNHNS and SASEGT. The CDR3 is made up of 12 amino acids. With 2 bases removed from V and 5 bases from J, the gap between germline ends came to 7 bases. The CDR3 nucleotides are TGTGCCAGCAGTGAATTCTACGACGAGCAGTACTTC. Protein product: CASSEFYDEQYF.

This chain connects TRBV9 to TRBJ1-1; D is uncertain. CDR3 size: 13 residues. V lost 4 bases and J 0 bases, leaving 7 bases between the germline ends. The V gene's germline CDR1 is SGDLS and CDR2 YYNGEE. The CDR3 here is CASSPQVNTEAFF. The CDR3 bases are TGTGCCAGCAGCCCCCAGGTGAACACTGAAGCTTTCTTT.

The chain uses TRBV5-1 and TRBJ2-7; 7 bases line up with TRBD1. The CDR3 spans 17 residues. Germline CDR1 reads SGHRS; CDR2 reads YFSETQ. With V trimmed by 0 bases and J by 1 base, 10 bases remained unmatched. DNA for the CDR3: TGCGCCAGCAGCTTGGCCACAGGACAGGCCTATTCCTACGAGCAGTACTTC. It translates to CASSLATGQAYSYEQYF.

This clone was seen more than once but under ten times. The gene calls are TRBV2 and TRBJ1-5, with D possibly being TRBD1 (5 bases). Per the germline V gene, CDR1 is SNHLY and CDR2 is FYNNEI. This CDR3 is built from 16 residues. V dropped 5 bases and J dropped 4 bases, with 18 bases sitting between them. The CDR3 protein is CASSYSPGGNNQPQHF. CDR3 bases: TGTGCCAGCAGTTACTCTCCCGGGGGTAATAATCAGCCCCAGCATTTT.

There are a few counts of this clone. The genes are TRBV4-1 and TRBJ1-2, with D possibly being TRBD1 (6 bases). CDR1 and CDR2 from the germline V gene are MGHRA and YSYEKL. The CDR3 has 14 residues. Trimming pared 4 bases from V and 2 bases from J, leaving 11 bases between. The CDR3 is CASSPAQGNYGYTF. CDR3 sequence (DNA): TGCGCCAGCAGCCCGGCGCAGGGGAACTATGGCTACACCTTC.

The rearrangement uses TRBV7-2 and TRBJ2-7; 10 bases are shared with TRBD2. Trimming cost V 5 bases and J 0 bases; bases outside gene matches: 4. In germline, CDR1 is SGHTA, CDR2 FQGNSA. This CDR3 region has 15 residues. DNA for the CDR3: TGTGCCAGCAGCCGTAGCGGGAGGACCTCCTACGAGCAGTACTTC. Amino acid sequence: CASSRSGRTSYEQYF. Supplemented by reference TRBV7-2 and TRBJ2-7, the full variable domain reads GAGVSQSPSNKVTEKGKDVELRCDPISGHTALYWYRQSLGQGLEFLIYFQGNSAPDKSGLPSDRFSAERTGGSVSTLTIQRTQQEDSAVYLCASSRSGRTSYEQYFGPGTRLTVT.

This clone was counted between two and nine times. J is TRBJ1-6 and V is TRBV2; unclear D gene. Germline V lookup: CDR1 SNHLY, CDR2 FYNNEI. V lost 3 bases to trimming and J lost 7 bases, with 25 bases between them. CDR3 size: 19 residues. CDR3 residues: CASSDSLVFGPTRNSPLHF. As DNA, the CDR3 is TGTGCCAGCAGTGATTCTCTTGTCTTTGGGCCGACACGAAATTCACCCCTCCACTTT.

V and J are TRBV7-9 and TRBJ2-7; perhaps TRBD1 as D (6 bases). CDR3 length equals 16 residues. V gave up 3 bases and J gave up 3 bases, with 18 bases separating them. Germline values: CDR1 SEHNR, CDR2 FQNEAQ (reference sequence). CDR3 region: CASSFRLSGQNYEQYF. The DNA for the CDR3 is TGTGCCAGCAGCTTTCGCCTTTCGGGACAAAACTACGAGCAGTACTTC.

The chain uses TRBV9 and TRBJ2-3; no firm D call. The CDR3 runs to 14 residues. V was trimmed by 1 base and J by 2 bases, leaving 8 bases between them. Germline-derived CDR1 and CDR2 are SGDLS and YYNGEE. CDR3 residues: CASSVSEHTDTQYF. The CDR3 nucleotides are TGTGCCAGCAGCGTAAGCGAGCACACAGATACGCAGTATTTT.

The rearrangement links TRBV5-5 to TRBJ2-3, with a tentative D call TRBD2 (7 bases). CDR3 size: 14 residues. The germline gives CDR1 SGHKS, CDR2 YYEKEE (reference sequence). V gave up 0 bases and J gave up 4 bases, with 9 bases separating them. This CDR3 is CASSLGGGSDTQYF. In nucleotides, the CDR3 is TGTGCCAGCAGCTTGGGGGGGGGCTCAGATACGCAGTATTTT.

This rearrangement joins TRBV5-1 to TRBJ1-1, with a weak D call TRBD1 (5 bases). The V end lost 4 bases, the J end lost 4 bases, and 14 bases lay between the germline ends. The germline CDR1 and CDR2 sequences are SGHRS and YFSETQ. This CDR3 has 14 residues. CDR3 loop: CASSPQGSGTEAFF. The DNA for the CDR3 is TGCGCCAGCAGCCCGCAGGGCTCCGGCACTGAAGCTTTCTTT.

V is TRBV11-2 and J is TRBJ1-2; maybe TRBD1 (6 bases). CDR1 SGHAT and CDR2 FQNNGV come from the germline V gene. The CDR3 sequence is 14 residues long. V dropped 5 bases and J dropped 4 bases, with 14 bases sitting between them. CDR3 residues: CASSQTPDSYGYTF. CDR3 in DNA: TGTGCCAGCAGCCAAACCCCGGACAGCTATGGCTACACCTTC.

The V call is TRBV27, the J call TRBJ2-1; 9 nucleotides agree with TRBD2. V lost 2 bases, J lost 9 bases, and 14 bases stayed unmatched. Germline assignment: CDR1 MNHEY and CDR2 SMNVEV (reference sequence). The CDR3 is 17 amino acids. CDR3 protein: CASSLRPWAGGSGEQFF. For the CDR3, the DNA is TGTGCCAGCAGTTTAAGGCCCTGGGCGGGGGGGTCGGGTGAGCAGTTCTTC.

CDR3 coding DNA: TGTGCCAGCAGTGAAGACCAGGGGCCAACCTACGAGCAGTACTTC. Translation: CASSEDQGPTYEQYF. V and J are TRBV25-1 and TRBJ2-7; D is perhaps TRBD1 (6 bases). Germline loops: CDR1 MGHDK, CDR2 SYGVNS. Deletions cut 2 bases from V and 2 bases from J, with 13 bases between. The CDR3 spans 15 residues.

V usage is TRBV4-3 and J usage is TRBJ1-2; a possible D gene is TRBD1 (5 bases). Germline CDR1 reads LGHNA; CDR2 reads YSLEER. This CDR3 spans 15 amino acids. Trimming removed 3 bases at V and 5 bases at J, with 16 bases between. CDR3 region: CASSHLGAIEYGYTF. CDR3 bases: TGCGCCAGCAGCCATCTTGGGGCGATAGAGTATGGCTACACCTTC.

The chain links TRBV11-3 to TRBJ2-3; tentative D call: TRBD2 (5 bases). CDR3 length: 12 residues. Trimming left V 1 base short and J 8 bases short, with 7 bases between. The germline V gene has CDR1 SGHNT and CDR2 YENEEA. As DNA, the CDR3 is TGTGCCAGCAGCTTAGCTGCGGGTACGCAGTATTTT. The encoded protein is CASSLAAGTQYF.

This chain joins TRBV21-1 and TRBJ2-1; the DNA was not compared with TRBD2, the D call given in the table. TRBV21-1 is assigned pseudogene status. The CDR3 length is 15 residues. The CDR3 here is CASSIGNGASNEQFF. The CDR3 coding sequence is TGTGCCAGCAGCATTGGCAATGGAGCTAGCAATGAGCAGTTCTTC.

The chain has TRBV4-2 and TRBJ2-3; the match to TRBD1 covers 12 bases. The CDR3 covers 16 residues. The junction had 6 bases not matched to a gene; V was cut back by 4 bases and J by 4 bases. From germline, CDR1 is LGHNA and CDR2 YNFKEQ. CDR3 in amino acids: CASSPGTGGAADTQYF. CDR3 coding DNA: TGTGCCAGCAGCCCCGGGACAGGGGGCGCGGCAGATACGCAGTATTTT.

The chain couples TRBV7-7 to TRBJ2-7, with D hard to call. Trimming took off 2 bases at V and 5 bases at J, with 10 bases between the two ends. This CDR3 is 13 amino acids long. Germline assignment: CDR1 SSHAT and CDR2 FNYEAQ (reference sequence). The CDR3 DNA reads as TGTGCCAGCAGCTTAACGCCTCGGGACGAGCAGTACTTC. Its translation: CASSLTPRDEQYF.

V is TRBV5-4 and J is TRBJ2-3; TRBD2 agrees at 10 bases. This CDR3 is 14 amino acids long. V lost 5 bases to trimming and J lost 4 bases; unmatched junction nucleotides: 4. Germline CDR1 and CDR2: SGHNT and YYREEE (reference sequence). CDR3 in amino acids: CASRSGRVADTQYF. The CDR3 nucleotides read TGTGCCAGCAGAAGCGGGAGGGTCGCAGATACGCAGTATTTT.

The chain employs TRBV10-1 and TRBJ1-1, with a tentative D call TRBD1 (5 bases). Germline V gene lookup returns CDR1 WNHNN and CDR2 SYGVQD (reference sequence). This CDR3 is 13 amino acids long. The ends were cut back, 3 bases at V and 1 base at J, with 6 bases in the middle. The CDR3 is CASSEQANTEAFF. In DNA, the CDR3 is TGCGCCAGCAGTGAACAGGCGAACACTGAAGCTTTCTTT.